One sample yielded the 7 T cell receptor beta chains listed below, sequenced in a study of circulating CD8 cells and anti-PD-1 response in melanoma (dated by TCRdb to 2019 to 2021). A BD FACSAria II cell sorter was used to sort four subsets, defined by PD-1 and/or TIGIT, from live CD3+CD8+TCRalphabeta+ cells. The instrument given in TCRdb is NextSeq 500. Starting from roughly 16 ng of total RNA, TCR libraries were made with the QIAseq Immune Repertoire RNA Library Kit, Human TCR Panel. In TCRdb, the public reads were trimmed at Q25 with fastp and aligned with MiXCR, with productive beta chains retained. Rows matching on CDR3 protein sequence are summarized as one entry with the most common DNA and genes. The sample yields over 850 distinct CDR3 sequences; 11% were counted once. The ten largest make up roughly 51% of the sample. Sequenced material: CD8+ T cells from PBMCs, taken at baseline or after one month of anti-PD-1 therapy (not recorded which). These receptors were collected from a human donor with melanoma.

By share, this clonotype counts as medium-sized (0.01 to 0.1%). The chain uses TRBV12-3 or TRBV12-4 and TRBJ2-4; D call uncertain. The CDR3 consists of 12 residues. The V and J ends lost 1 base and 8 bases respectively, with 6 bases between them. The CDR3 DNA reads as TGTGCCAGCAGTTTAGGGGTTCACATTCAGTACTTC. Protein: CASSLGVHIQYF.

This clonotype qualifies as large. V usage is TRBV19 and J usage is TRBJ2-2, with D possibly being TRBD1 (6 bases). Germline CDR1 reads LNHDA; CDR2 reads SQIVND (reference sequence). V was pared by 6 bases and J by 5 bases, with 22 bases between. This CDR3 has 17 residues. CDR3 sequence reads: CASRYRAPGRQTGELFF. The CDR3, as DNA: TGTGCCAGTAGATACAGGGCCCCGGGTCGCCAAACCGGGGAGCTGTTTTTT.

This clonotype is categorized as medium-sized. The chain recombines TRBV19 with TRBJ1-1, with TRBD1 as a possible D gene (6 bases). Germline lookup yields CDR1 LNHDA and CDR2 SQIVND (reference sequence). V lost 5 bases to trimming and J lost 1 base, with 14 bases between them. There are 15 residues in the CDR3. The CDR3 spells CASSGGRPTNTEAFF. In DNA form, the CDR3 reads TGTGCCAGTAGTGGGGGGCGTCCCACGAACACTGAAGCTTTCTTT.

This clonotype has more than one count but fewer than ten. V gene TRBV28 combines with J gene TRBJ2-7, with a weak D call TRBD1 (6 bases). Between the trimmed V and J ends, which lost 6 bases and 3 bases, there was a span of 18 bases. CDR3 length: 15 amino acids. The germline V gene encodes CDR1 MDHEN and CDR2 SYDVKM. The CDR3, as DNA: TGTGCCAGCAGAAAGGGACATTTCGACCTCTACGAGCAGTACTTC. Its protein product is CASRKGHFDLYEQYF.

This clonotype is medium-sized by share. This chain links TRBV19 with TRBJ2-7; the D is unclear. From germline, CDR1 is LNHDA and CDR2 SQIVND (reference sequence). The V end lost 1 base, the J end lost 0 bases, and 4 bases lay between the germline ends. This CDR3 is 13 amino acids long. In DNA form, the CDR3 reads TGTGCCAGTAGTATAGGACACTCCTACGAGCAGTACTTC. Amino acids: CASSIGHSYEQYF.

About this clonotype itself: With a much larger clone just one base away, this may be a read error. V is TRBV27 and J is TRBJ2-1; a possible D gene is TRBD1 (6 bases). Looked up from germline, CDR1 is MNHEY and CDR2 is SMNVEV (reference sequence). This CDR3 is 16 amino acids long. CDR3 in amino acids: CASSSAMGASYNEQCF. The CDR3, as DNA: TGTGCCAGCAGTTCCGCGATGGGGGCATCCTACAATGAGCAGTGCTTC.

With regard to this clonotype: A far more abundant clone sits one base away, making this likely a read error. The chain employs TRBV23-1 and TRBJ2-7; D unresolved. TRBV23-1 is known as an ORF, though its function is uncertain. The CDR3 length is 15 residues. The CDR3 DNA reads TGCACCAGCAGCCAAGTTGGTGGAAGGACCTACGAGCAGTACTTC. Translation: CTSSQVGGRTYEQYF.